This T cell receptor (beta chain) originates from a study of blood T cell repertoires in COVID-19. Across the study: The United States, Italy and Spain were the sources of the acute and convalescent COVID-19 samples.

Per the original methods: Reference gene primer amplification gave nucleated cell count estimates. Clones were read by immunoSEQ multiplex PCR, and TCRdb kept only the in-frame ones, dropping some. For V, J and clone size, that table is used; D and trimming come from the DNA. The profile shows roughly 160,000 clones, about 85% of them singletons. Trimming shortened V by 7 bases and J by 3 bases, and 15 bases separated the two germline ends. The CDR3 length is 14 residues. In germline, CDR1 is MNHEY, CDR2 SVGAGI. Enrollment of patients from Seattle took place during active infection, with longitudinal follow-up.

Sequenced sample: peripheral blood. The TCR was taken from a man at least 80 years old with COVID-19, enrolled during active disease. The chain links TRBV6-5 to TRBJ1-2, with a tentative D call TRBD1 (5 bases). The CDR3 DNA reads TGTGCCAGCAAAGGACACTCAAAGGACTATGGCTACACCTTC. This encodes CASKGHSKDYGYTF.